What follows are 26 T cell receptor beta chains derived from one specimen sequenced in a study of beta chain features in type 1 diabetes. Whole-study results and caveats: Within each of all four CD4+ subsets, Type 1 diabetes patients had TCRB CDR3s that were moderately but significantly shorter.

What was sequenced were expressed TCRB transcripts, since all of the isolated RNA had been reverse transcribed. Only in-frame clones appear in the TCRdb table, and some are missing; sequencing was by immunoSEQ multiplex PCR. The sample includes 680,000 or so clones, roughly 12% of them seen just once. Antigens of these TCRs are unknown. The specimen sequenced was naive CD4+ T cells from blood. The receptors originated from a man between 18 and 35 years old with type 1 diabetes.

This clone was counted only a few times. The chain joins TRBV10-3 to TRBJ1-3; no reliable D call. Trimming cost V 0 bases and J 4 bases, with 7 bases left between them. Germline CDR1 ENHRY, CDR2 SYGVKD. The CDR3 consists of 14 residues. As DNA, the CDR3 is TGTGCCATCAGTGAGTCCGGGAAGGGAAACACCATATATTTT. Translated: CAISESGKGNTIYF.

The genes are TRBV30 and TRBJ1-5, with a possible D match to TRBD1 (6 bases). Looked up from germline, CDR1 is GTSNPN and CDR2 is SVGIG (reference sequence). V lost 5 bases and J lost 7, with 18 bases in between. The CDR3 consists of 14 residues. The CDR3 protein is CAWSKTGNGQPQHF. In DNA form, the CDR3 reads TGTGCCTGGTCTAAAACAGGGAACGGACAGCCCCAGCATTTT.

The chain uses TRBV7-9 and TRBJ2-3; possible D gene TRBD2, 6 bases. CDR3 length equals 15 residues. V was clipped by 5 bases and J by 0 bases, with 12 bases between them. The germline V gene encodes CDR1 SEHNR and CDR2 FQNEAQ (reference sequence). The CDR3 DNA sequence: TGTGCCAGCAGCGTCCTAGCGACTAGCACAGATACGCAGTATTTT. Translating gives CASSVLATSTDTQYF. Supplemented by reference TRBV7-9 and TRBJ2-3, the full variable domain reads DTGVSQNPRHKITKRGQNVTFRCDPISEHNRLYWYRQTLGQGPEFLTYFQNEAQLEKSRLLSDRFSAERPKGSFSTLEIQRTEQGDSAMYLCASSVLATSTDTQYFGPGTRLTVL.

The V gene is TRBV18, the J gene TRBJ2-5; the D is unclear. The CDR3 consists of 13 residues. The V gene's germline CDR1 is KGHSH and CDR2 LQKENI. V was pared by 2 bases and J by 4 bases, with 8 bases between. DNA of the CDR3: TGTGCCAGCTCACCAGGGATCCTAGAGACCCAGTACTTC. It is translated as CASSPGILETQYF.

This clone came up a few times. The V gene is TRBV30, the J gene TRBJ1-6, with D maybe TRBD1 (5 bases). V was trimmed by 2 bases and J by 0 bases, leaving 14 bases between them. The CDR3 length is 17 residues. The germline V gene has CDR1 GTSNPN and CDR2 SVGIG (reference sequence). The CDR3 loop is CAWSRTAGSSYNSPLHF. DNA of the CDR3: TGTGCCTGGAGTAGGACGGCAGGGAGCTCCTATAATTCACCCCTCCACTTT.

This sequence joins TRBV7-2 and TRBJ1-5; D possibly corresponds to TRBD1 (5 bases). CDR1 is SGHTA and CDR2 is FQGNSA in the germline V gene. V dropped 3 bases and J dropped 0 bases, with 12 bases sitting between them. The CDR3 loop spans 16 amino acids. CDR3 DNA sequence: TGTGCCAGCAGCTTTCGGGGGGACTATAGCAATCAGCCCCAGCATTTT. Protein: CASSFRGDYSNQPQHF.

V usage is TRBV30 and J usage is TRBJ2-5; the match to TRBD1 covers 10 bases. The CDR3 is made up of 16 amino acids. Germline V gene data show CDR1 as GTSNPN and CDR2 as SVGIG (reference sequence). V lost 1 base to trimming and J lost 3 bases; unmatched junction nucleotides: 8. This CDR3 reads CAWSAPLGTGEETQYF. Written as DNA, the CDR3 is TGTGCCTGGAGTGCCCCCCTCGGGACAGGGGAAGAGACCCAGTACTTC.

This clone was picked up a small number of times. This sample includes further DNA sequences coding for the same CDR3. This sequence joins TRBV12-5 and TRBJ2-2; D is possibly TRBD1 (5 bases). V dropped 0 bases and J dropped 5 bases, with 13 bases sitting between them. CDR3 length equals 16 residues. In germline, CDR1 is LGHNT, CDR2 FRNRAP. The CDR3 DNA reads TGTGCTAGTGGTTTGGTACTTGGCAGGGAAACCGGGGAGCTGTTTTTT. Translation: CASGLVLGRETGELFF.

This clone appeared a single time. The V and J genes are TRBV6-5 and TRBJ2-7; D ambiguous. This CDR3 is 13 amino acids long. Germline lookup yields CDR1 MNHEY and CDR2 SVGAGI. V shed 4 bases and J shed 6 bases, with 13 bases lying between them. The CDR3 DNA reads TGTGCCAGCAGTTCGGAGTATCTTCGCGAGCAGTACTTC. This codes for CASSSEYLREQYF.

CDR3 coding DNA: TGTGCCAGTAGTACGTCAAGAGGACAGGGTTTGAAGACCCAGTACTTC. It translates to CASSTSRGQGLKTQYF. The chain recombines TRBV19 with TRBJ2-5; 8 nucleotides line up with TRBD1. Germline CDR1 and CDR2: LNHDA and SQIVND (reference sequence). V trimming: 4 bases; J trimming: 6 bases; junction bases outside the gene matches: 13. The CDR3 runs to 16 residues.

The rearrangement joins TRBV9 to TRBJ2-6; no clear D. Germline values: CDR1 SGDLS, CDR2 YYNGEE. CDR3 length: 15 residues. V lost 6 bases and J 0 bases, leaving 10 bases between the germline ends. CDR3 DNA: TGTGCCAGCAACCCGACCGGCTCTGGGGCCAACGTCCTGACTTTC. Translated, it gives CASNPTGSGANVLTF.

V and J are TRBV5-1 and TRBJ2-1, with D possibly matching TRBD2 (5 bases). The CDR3 totals 14 residues. Germline V gene sequence: CDR1 SGHRS, CDR2 YFSETQ. V lost 6 bases and J 6 bases, leaving 16 bases between the germline ends. CDR3 residues: CASTSEASTNEQFF. The CDR3 nucleotides read TGCGCCAGCACCTCGGAGGCATCCACCAATGAGCAGTTCTTC.

V is TRBV7-9 and J is TRBJ1-6; no clear D gene. Germline V gives CDR1 SEHNR, CDR2 FQNEAQ (reference sequence). With 2 bases removed from V and 8 bases from J, the gap between germline ends came to 7 bases. There are 13 residues in the CDR3. CDR3 bases: TGTGCCAGCAGCTTAAAATCGGATTCACCCCTCCACTTT. Its translation is CASSLKSDSPLHF.

The V and J genes are TRBV2 and TRBJ2-1; maybe TRBD1 (5 bases). CDR3 length: 11 residues. Trimming took 6 bases from V and 6 from J, leaving 6 bases between them. Germline V gene sequence: CDR1 SNHLY, CDR2 FYNNEI. DNA for the CDR3: TGTGCCAGCAGACAGGCCAATGAGCAGTTCTTC. Protein product: CASRQANEQFF.

In this sample, this clone turned up a few times. The same CDR3 can be traced to other DNA sequences in this sample. The V and J genes are TRBV30 and TRBJ1-5; D is unresolved. Germline V lookup: CDR1 GTSNPN, CDR2 SVGIG (reference sequence). The CDR3 consists of 15 residues. V was shortened by 0 bases and J by 0 bases, with 9 bases between the two germline ends. CDR3 region: CAWSVEPYSNQPQHF. The CDR3 DNA is TGTGCCTGGAGTGTCGAACCGTATAGCAATCAGCCCCAGCATTTT.

The CDR3 sequence: CASSGRQAGSNQPQHF. In DNA, the CDR3 is TGTGCCAGCAGTGGTAGACAGGCAGGGAGCAATCAGCCCCAGCATTTT. The gene calls are TRBV6-1 and TRBJ1-5, with D perhaps matching TRBD1 (6 bases). The CDR3 sequence is 16 residues long. CDR1 and CDR2 from the germline V gene are MNHNS and SASEGT. Trimming removed 4 bases at V and 1 base at J, with 14 bases between.

V and J are TRBV4-1 and TRBJ2-2; 8 positions agree with TRBD1. CDR1 MGHRA and CDR2 YSYEKL come from the germline V gene. This CDR3 region has 18 residues. Trimming cost V 1 base and J 6 bases; bases outside gene matches: 13. For the CDR3, the DNA is TGCGCCAGCAGCCAAGCGCCAGGGGGCTCCGTTCGGTCCGGGGAGCTGTTTTTT. Its translation is CASSQAPGGSVRSGELFF.

This clone was detected only a few times. Other DNA sequences in the same sample also yield this CDR3. The V gene is TRBV30, the J gene TRBJ1-1; the D is unclear. Trimming shortened V by 2 bases and J by 0 bases, and 7 bases separated the two germline ends. The V gene's germline CDR1 is GTSNPN and CDR2 SVGIG (reference sequence). The CDR3 consists of 13 residues. The CDR3 DNA sequence: TGTGCCTGGAGTAAGGGAATGAACACTGAAGCTTTCTTT. It yields the protein CAWSKGMNTEAFF.

This clone was observed a handful of times. The chain uses TRBV25-1 and TRBJ2-7; possibly TRBD2 for D (6 bases). The V end lost 6 bases, the J end lost 0 bases, and 9 bases lay between the germline ends. CDR3 length: 13 residues. Germline V CDR1 and CDR2: MGHDK, SYGVNS. In nucleotides, the CDR3 is TGTGCCAGCAGAAACGGGGGCTCCTACGAGCAGTACTTC. Translation gives CASRNGGSYEQYF.

V is TRBV15 and J is TRBJ2-7, with 8 nucleotides matching TRBD1. V shed 5 bases, J shed 2 bases, and the junction held 5 bases outside the gene matches. The CDR3 sequence is 14 residues long. CDR1 and CDR2 from the germline V gene are LNHNV and YYDKDF (reference sequence). This chain's CDR3 is CATSGGQAPYEQYF. CDR3 bases: TGTGCCACCAGCGGGGGACAGGCCCCCTACGAGCAGTACTTC. Filled out from reference TRBV15 and TRBJ2-7, the complete variable domain reads DAMVIQNPRYQVTQFGKPVTLSCSQTLNHNVMYWYQQKSSQAPKLLFHYYDKDFNNEADTPDNFQSRRPNTSFCFLDIRSPGLGDTAMYLCATSGGQAPYEQYFGPGTRLTVT.

A few counts support this clone. J is TRBJ1-4 and V is TRBV13; D is possibly TRBD1 (5 bases). CDR1 and CDR2 (germline): PRHDT, FYEKMQ (reference sequence). V lost 5 bases and J lost 7, with 17 bases in between. This CDR3 is built from 15 residues. The CDR3 is CASSRDGLGGEKLFF. In nucleotides, the CDR3 is TGTGCCAGCAGCCGGGACGGCCTCGGGGGTGAAAAACTGTTTTTT.

This clone has a handful of counts. The chain couples TRBV7-6 to TRBJ1-1; a weak D match, TRBD1 (6 bases). The CDR3 extends over 13 amino acids. V dropped 7 bases and J dropped 4 bases, with 13 bases sitting between them. The germline V gene has CDR1 SGHVS and CDR2 FNYEAQ. CDR3 nucleotide sequence: TGTGCCAGCACCTCTCTAGGGGGCACTGAAGCTTTCTTT. Its protein is CASTSLGGTEAFF.

About this clone itself: This sample also contains other DNA sequences that code for the same CDR3. CDR3 sequence reads: CASSWSSYEQYF. CDR3 coding DNA: TGTGCCAGCAGCTGGTCTAGCTACGAGCAGTACTTC. This sequence joins TRBV5-6 and TRBJ2-7; D remains ambiguous. The CDR3 is 12 amino acids. CDR1 and CDR2 from the germline V gene are SGHDT and YYEEEE. Trimming pared 3 bases from V and 3 bases from J, leaving 7 bases between.

V usage is TRBV5-1 and J usage is TRBJ1-2; D is undetermined. Germline V gene data show CDR1 as SGHRS and CDR2 as YFSETQ. There are 15 residues in the CDR3. V dropped 4 bases and J dropped 7 bases, with 20 bases sitting between them. CDR3: CASSQLLDWEGGYTF. CDR3 in DNA: TGCGCCAGCAGCCAACTTCTGGACTGGGAGGGTGGCTACACCTTC.

A few counts support this clone. The chain combines TRBV28 with TRBJ2-5, with 12 bases aligning to TRBD2. Trimming took 4 bases from V and 7 from J; bases not matched to a gene: 4. CDR1 MDHEN and CDR2 SYDVKM come from the germline V gene. The CDR3 spans 14 residues. The CDR3 DNA reads as TGTGCCAGCAGTTCCCCGGGACTAGCGGGGACCCAGTACTTC. Amino acids: CASSSPGLAGTQYF.

For the CDR3, the DNA is TGTGCCGGTTTCCGGGTTGACTATGGCTACACCTTC. Its protein is CAGFRVDYGYTF. The rearrangement links TRBV28 to TRBJ1-2; no firm D call. Trimming stripped 11 bases from V and 3 bases from J, with 13 bases between. The CDR3 is made up of 12 amino acids. Germline V CDR1 and CDR2: MDHEN, SYDVKM.